A single TCR beta chain is shown here with its context. Its specificity is not known. The data are from a study of OX40 agonist ivuxolimab in advanced cancers. General study points: Relative to CD4+ cells, CD8+ T cells on average had more expanded clones. The work left the antigen specificity of expanded peripheral T cells undetermined. Clonal expansion was seen in CD4+ and CD8+ blood T cells by week 6 at 0.1 to 3.0 mg/kg.

Assay: immunoSEQ multiplex PCR; the TCRdb copy retains only in-frame clones and omits some. The sample includes tens of thousands of clones, about 85% of them seen just once. Deletions cut 3 bases from V and 5 bases from J, with 7 bases between. Germline V gene lookup returns CDR1 DFQATT and CDR2 SNEGSKA (reference sequence). The CDR3 spans 11 residues. The gene calls are TRBV20-1 and TRBJ1-2; possible D gene TRBD1, 6 bases. This clonotype originated in an adult with an advanced solid tumor such as melanoma, head and neck, liver or kidney cancer. Source: CD4+ or CD8+ T cells sorted from blood, taken in a trial of the OX40 agonist ivuxolimab. Here the CDR3 reads CSASTGYGYTF. The CDR3 DNA follows: TGCAGTGCTAGTACAGGGTATGGCTACACCTTC.